A selection of T cell receptor beta chains follows, all from one sample in a study of tumor-infiltrating lymphocytes in primary liver carcinoma. TCRdb used MiXCR to reprocess the multiplex PCR reads, holding one entry per CDR3 protein. The sample has roughly 22,000 distinct CDR3 sequences, 80% seen once. Sequenced input: liver tumor tissue from sampling region 2. The source of these receptors is a woman under 40 with primary liver carcinoma and hepatitis B virus infection. The CDR3 runs from the conserved cysteine through the conserved F or W. Size tells how often a clone was seen (once, few, many) or the class of an expanded clone, and some rows leave it out.

TRBJ2-3 | . | TRBV28 | CASTRTSWVTDRQYF
TRBJ2-1 | . | TRBV11-3 | CASSRLAGGRYEQFF
TRBJ2-4 | . | TRBV11-1 | CASSLAETGYGVKYF
TRBJ2-4 | . | TRBV4-2 | CASSQASAGSKKIQYF
TRBJ2-3 | . | TRBV29-1 | CSVTPGTDTQYF
TRBJ2-3 | . | TRBV11-2 | CTSSRRGGLITDMQYF
TRBJ1-2 | . | TRBV30 | CAWSVLGQRCGYAF
TRBJ2-7 | . | TRBV4-3 | CASNKDRTMTTYEQYF
TRBJ2-1 | many | TRBV2 | CASSTMRALYNEQFF
TRBJ1-3 | . | TRBV28 | CASSIQLVRNTIYF
TRBJ2-3 | . | TRBV11-2 | CASSRRGVLNTDTQYF
TRBJ1-2 | . | TRBV6-5 | CASSYNGQCSGHTF
TRBJ2-3 | . | TRBV5-4 | CARSVDGHAPPTDKQYF
TRBJ1-3 | . | TRBV10-3 | CAINKSVSGNTIYF
TRBJ2-3 | . | TRBV7-9 | CASIDPRTRADAQYF
TRBJ2-1 | once | TRBV29-1 | CSVEGEQLTSLPWDEKFF
TRBJ2-2 | . | TRBV6-5 | CASSPRIGFTGELFF
TRBJ2-6 | . | TRBV28 | CASRRDETSGANVLAF
TRBJ2-2 | . | TRBV11-2 | CASSSPRAGAPNIGEPFF
TRBJ2-2 | . | TRBV6-5 | CASGQGRTGEPFF
TRBJ2-1 | . | TRBV11-3 | CASIRLAGGRYEQFF
TRBJ2-1 | . | TRBV29-1 | CSVENSNHNERLF
TRBJ2-3 | . | TRBV29-1 | CSASRASGSRSDERYF
TRBJ2-1 | . | TRBV6-2/TRBV6-3 | CATSSSRELFF
TRBJ2-5 | many | TRBV24-1 | CATSDPLGQDQETQYF
TRBJ2-7 | few | TRBV20-1 | CSARFGGTSGTNFYEQYF
TRBJ2-6 | . | TRBV6-5 | CTISYYPGAGANVLTF
TRBJ2-5 | . | TRBV7-8 | CANSLGGPRGSYQETQYF
TRBJ2-7 | many | TRBV25-1 | CASSGYVGSQQYF
TRBJ2-1 | many | TRBV29-1 | CSAGASGRSNEQFF
TRBJ2-7 | . | TRBV6-5 | CASSYKDSSFYEPYF
TRBJ2-3 | . | TRBV7-9 | CTSGLYGTTSTDTQYF
TRBJ2-7 | . | TRBV7-8 | CDSSYPGQVLYKQYF
TRBJ1-5 | . | TRBV28 | CTSSPFTGGHSNQPQHF
TRBJ2-3 | . | TRBV11-2 | CACSRRGDLGTDTQYF
TRBJ2-3 | medium-sized | TRBV7-3 | CASSPYKGGTDTQYF
TRBJ2-1 | . | TRBV7-8 | CASSSPRGGWYNEQFF
TRBJ2-7 | . | TRBV4-3 | CASSQAVTGGHISYKQYF
TRBJ2-2 | . | TRBV6-6 | CASCYSSGELFF
TRBJ2-2 | . | TRBV6-1 | CASSETLNGGAANTGELFF
TRBJ2-2 | . | TRBV6-5 | CASSNGLSPNTGELFF
TRBJ2-1 | . | TRBV12-3/TRBV12-4 | CASSVTGTSDEQFF
TRBJ1-2 | . | TRBV11-2 | CTSTLYGMAGRGYTF
TRBJ2-3 | . | TRBV11-2 | CASSLVARSIDTQYF
TRBJ2-3 | . | TRBV6-5 | CASGPRPSDTQYF
TRBJ1-1 | . | TRBV6-2/TRBV6-3 | CAGNYKWSTEAFF
TRBJ2-7 | . | TRBV4-2 | CTSSQYDYSGTAYEQYF
TRBJ2-3 | . | TRBV6-6 | CASSYQRGNTDAQYF
TRBJ2-2 | few | TRBV21-1 | CASSEKDRARTGGLFF
TRBJ2-3 | . | TRBV5-4 | CVSSVDGHHPPPDTQYF
TRBJ1-3 | . | TRBV5-6 | CASSPRTGSGNTVYF
TRBJ2-5 | . | TRBV29-1 | CSARASQETQYF
TRBJ2-2 | . | TRBV5-6 | CANSLAPRITRGLFF
TRBJ2-5 | . | TRBV28 | CASSLHRGWETQYF
TRBJ1-3 | . | TRBV6-6 | CPSSYLSGIAGNTIYF
TRBJ2-5 | many | TRBV5-1 | CASSHDRVGQETQYF
TRBJ2-1 | . | TRBV12-3/TRBV12-4 | CANSLPGTSRLEQFF